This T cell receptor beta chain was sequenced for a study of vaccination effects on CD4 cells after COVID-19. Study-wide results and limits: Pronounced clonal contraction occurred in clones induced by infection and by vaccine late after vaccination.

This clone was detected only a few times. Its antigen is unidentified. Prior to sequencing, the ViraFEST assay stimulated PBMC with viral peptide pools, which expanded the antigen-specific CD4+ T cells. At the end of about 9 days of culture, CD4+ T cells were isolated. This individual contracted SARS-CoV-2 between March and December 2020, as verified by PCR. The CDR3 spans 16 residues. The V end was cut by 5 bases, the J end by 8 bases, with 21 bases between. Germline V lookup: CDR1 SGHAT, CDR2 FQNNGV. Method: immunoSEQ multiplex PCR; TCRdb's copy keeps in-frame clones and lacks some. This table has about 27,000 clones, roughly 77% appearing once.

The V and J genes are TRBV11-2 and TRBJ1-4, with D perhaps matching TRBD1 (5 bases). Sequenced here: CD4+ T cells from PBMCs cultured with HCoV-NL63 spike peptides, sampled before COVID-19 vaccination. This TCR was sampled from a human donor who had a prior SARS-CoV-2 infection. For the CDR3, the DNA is TGTGCCAGCAGCCCCAGGCGAATTGGGGCCGGGGAAAAACTGTTTTTT. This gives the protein CASSPRRIGAGEKLFF. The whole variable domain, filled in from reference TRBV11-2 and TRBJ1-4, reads EAGVAQSPRYKIIEKRQSVAFWCNPISGHATLYWYQQILGQGPKLLIQFQNNGVVDDSQLPKDRFSAERLKGVDSTLKIQPAKLEDSAVYLCASSPRRIGAGEKLFFGSGTQLSVL.